Below, 24 T cell receptor beta chains from the same sample are listed, as sequenced in a study. MiXCR, applied by TCRdb to the 5' RACE reads, yields one record per CDR3 protein. The repertoire consists of over 50,000 distinct CDR3 sequences, with about 24% occurring once and the leading ten covering 3.2%. Sequenced: tumor-infiltrating naive CD4+ T cells sorted from the breast tumor. Subset meaning: naive CD4+ T cells, CD4+CD45RA+CD25-. The receptor source for this set is a female donor with breast cancer.

The rearrangement joins TRBV5-1 to TRBJ1-1; the D is unclear. CDR1 SGHRS and CDR2 YFSETQ come from the germline V gene. The CDR3 loop spans 14 amino acids. V was clipped by 2 bases and J by 6 bases, with 14 bases between them. CDR3 amino acids: CASSLSTLRAEAFF. The CDR3 DNA reads TGCGCCAGCAGCTTATCAACTCTTCGAGCTGAAGCTTTCTTT. Supplemented by reference TRBV5-1 and TRBJ1-1, the full variable domain reads KAGVTQTPRYLIKTRGQQVTLSCSPISGHRSVSWYQQTPGQGLQFLFEYFSETQRNKGNFPGRFSGRQFSNSRSEMNVSTLELGDSALYLCASSLSTLRAEAFFGQGTRLTVV.

As concerns this clonotype: This may be a read error, as it is one base from a much larger clone. This chain links TRBV29-1 with TRBJ2-3, with a tentative D call TRBD2 (5 bases). The CDR3 has 17 amino acids. Trimming took 6 bases from V and 4 from J, leaving 26 bases between them. Germline lookup yields CDR1 SQVTM and CDR2 ANQGSEA. CDR3 amino acids: CSVVGIRELPIPDTQYF. For the CDR3, the DNA is TGCAGCGTAGTGGGGATTAGGGAGCTTCCAATTCCAGATACGCAGTATTTT.

This clonotype was counted many times. The chain couples TRBV5-1 to TRBJ2-2; 7 bases match TRBD1. The CDR3 extends over 15 amino acids. Trimming took 2 bases from V and 2 from J; bases not matched to a gene: 3. Per germline, CDR1 SGHRS and CDR2 YFSETQ. The CDR3 DNA reads as TGCGCCAGCAGCTTTACAGGGGTAAACACCGGGGAGCTGTTTTTT. Its translation: CASSFTGVNTGELFF.

This clonotype was recorded at least ten times. The rearrangement uses TRBV5-1 and TRBJ2-1; TRBD2 matches 7 bases. Germline V gene data show CDR1 as SGHRS and CDR2 as YFSETQ. After removal of 6 bases from V and 9 bases from J, the junction contained 9 bases not matched to a gene. The CDR3 sequence is 13 residues long. The CDR3 is CASTLTGGGEQFF. For the CDR3, the DNA is TGCGCCAGCACTCTCACGGGGGGTGGTGAGCAGTTCTTC.

V gene TRBV20-1 combines with J gene TRBJ2-7, with 13 bases that match TRBD2. V lost 5 bases to trimming and J lost 1 base; unmatched junction nucleotides: 11. From germline, CDR1 is DFQATT and CDR2 SNEGSKA (reference sequence). The CDR3 is 17 amino acids. CDR3 bases: TGCAGTGCTTCCTCGGGACTAGCGGGATCGAGTTCCTACGAGCAGTACTTC. Protein sequence: CSASSGLAGSSSYEQYF.

This clonotype came up a few times. The chain links TRBV30 to TRBJ2-1; no clear D. Trimming stripped 0 bases from V and 8 bases from J, with 17 bases between. In germline, CDR1 is GTSNPN, CDR2 SVGIG (reference sequence). The CDR3 consists of 15 residues. In DNA form, the CDR3 reads TGTGCCTGGAGTGTACGAGACACCAGTCGGGATGAGCAGTTCTTC. Translated, it gives CAWSVRDTSRDEQFF.

Comments on this clonotype: A junction end diverges from the germline sequence, so it may reflect a read error. V is TRBV4-1 and J is TRBJ1-1; D possibly corresponds to TRBD1 (5 bases). Germline CDR1 and CDR2: MGHRA and YSYEKL. The CDR3 covers 13 residues. The CDR3 sequence: CASSQDDGTRALF. The CDR3 nucleotides are TGCGCCAGCAGCCAAGATGACGGGACGCGAGCTCTCTTT.

V is TRBV6-2 or TRBV6-3 and J is TRBJ2-5; possibly TRBD1 for D (6 bases). The CDR3 loop spans 14 amino acids. Germline V gene sequence: CDR1 MNHEY, CDR2 SVGEGT. The V gene lost 6 bases and the J gene lost 1 base, with 12 bases spanning the gap. Here the CDR3 DNA reads TGTGCCAGCAGGAAACTGGACAGCCAAGAGACCCAGTACTTC. Its translation is CASRKLDSQETQYF.

Notes on this clonotype: This may arise from a read error, as a much more abundant clone is one base away. This chain connects TRBV4-1 to TRBJ1-5; D may be TRBD1 (6 bases). The CDR3 has 18 amino acids. V lost 2 bases and J 3 bases, leaving 20 bases between the germline ends. Germline CDR1 and CDR2: MGHRA and YSYEKL. Written as DNA, the CDR3 is TGCGCCAGCAGCCAATCACCCCCCAGGGGAAGACTCAATCAGCCCCAGCATTTT. It encodes CASSQSPPRGRLNQPQHF.

There are a few counts of this clonotype. The rearrangement links TRBV7-3 to TRBJ2-5; D is perhaps TRBD2 (5 bases). The CDR3 consists of 14 residues. Germline V gene lookup returns CDR1 SGHTA and CDR2 FQGTGA. Trimming cost V 2 bases and J 1 base, with 8 bases left between them. The CDR3 here is CASSLAGSQETQYF. As DNA, the CDR3 is TGTGCCAGCAGCTTAGCGGGCAGCCAAGAGACCCAGTACTTC.

The V call is TRBV10-2, the J call TRBJ1-1; no definite D call. The CDR3 consists of 13 residues. Germline assignment: CDR1 WSHSY and CDR2 SAAADI. The ends were cut back, 2 bases at V and 1 base at J, with 5 bases in the middle. The CDR3 nucleotides are TGCGCCAGCAGTGAGGACGGGAACACTGAAGCTTTCTTT. Amino acid sequence: CASSEDGNTEAFF.

Notes on this clonotype: The missing conserved phenylalanine or tryptophan at the end of this CDR3 makes a read error likely. This chain connects TRBV12-3 or TRBV12-4 to TRBJ1-6; D gene unclear. V shed 6 bases and J shed 7 bases, with 10 bases lying between them. The CDR3 has 13 amino acids. The CDR3 is CASSQDANSPLHC. CDR3 nucleotide sequence: TGTGCCAGCAGCCAAGACGCGAATTCACCCCTCCACTGT.

This clonotype was picked up a small number of times. The chain carries TRBV5-1 and TRBJ2-3; 14 bases line up with TRBD2. The V and J ends lost 4 bases and 4 bases, in that order; junction bases with no gene match: 11. The CDR3 loop spans 18 amino acids. Per germline, CDR1 SGHRS and CDR2 YFSETQ. The CDR3: CASSPRPTSGRAADTQYF. CDR3 coding DNA: TGCGCCAGCAGCCCCCGCCCGACTAGCGGGAGGGCTGCAGATACGCAGTATTTT.

This clonotype has a count of ten or more. This chain joins TRBV6-5 and TRBJ2-6, with D unresolved. Germline V CDR1 and CDR2: MNHEY, SVGAGI. There are 17 residues in the CDR3. V was cut by 5 bases and J by 0 bases, with 14 bases left in between. The CDR3 spells CASSGWLPGSGANVLTF. CDR3 nucleotide sequence: TGTGCCAGCAGTGGTTGGTTACCCGGCTCTGGGGCCAACGTCCTGACTTTC.

This sequence joins TRBV7-8 and TRBJ1-5; TRBD1 might be the D (6 bases). This CDR3 has 15 residues. Trimming removed 3 bases at V and 2 bases at J, with 11 bases between. Germline V gene lookup returns CDR1 SGHVS and CDR2 FQNEAQ. CDR3 sequence reads: CASSFLRGGNQPQHF. The CDR3 DNA reads TGTGCCAGCAGCTTTCTCAGGGGCGGCAATCAGCCCCAGCATTTT.

Comments on this clonotype: This clone may be a read error of a much larger clone one base away. The rearrangement links TRBV7-6 to TRBJ1-1; D possibly corresponds to TRBD1 (5 bases). Germline V gene lookup returns CDR1 SGHVS and CDR2 FNYEAQ. The CDR3 sequence is 14 residues long. V lost 5 bases and J 9 bases, leaving 19 bases between the germline ends. The DNA for the CDR3 is TGTGCCAGCAGCGCCCGGACGGGACGGACTAAAGCTTTCTTT. It is translated as CASSARTGRTKAFF. The full variable domain, its missing parts supplied by reference TRBV7-6 and TRBJ1-1, is GAGVSQSPRYKVTKRGQDVALRCDPISGHVSLYWYRQALGQGPEFLTYFNYEAQQDKSGLPNDRFSAERPEGSISTLTIQRTEQRDSAMYRCASSARTGRTKAFFGQGTRLTVV.

Only a few counts were recorded for this clonotype. CDR3 coding DNA: TGTGCCAGCAGAGGACTAGCGGGAGGGGAGGAGCAGTTCTTC. It is translated as CASRGLAGGEEQFF. V and J are TRBV6-6 and TRBJ2-1, with TRBD2 identical over 15 bases. With V trimmed by 6 bases and J by 10 bases, 4 bases remained unmatched. The CDR3 is 14 residues long. Germline V CDR1 and CDR2: MNHNY, SVGAGI (reference sequence).

This clonotype was found a few times. This chain links TRBV20-1 with TRBJ1-2; D unclear. Germline V CDR1 and CDR2: DFQATT, SNEGSKA (reference sequence). The CDR3 sequence is 13 residues long. V lost 5 bases, J lost 4 bases, and 14 bases lay in between. CDR3 sequence (DNA): TGCAGTGCTCCTGATACAGATCTCTATGGCTACACCTTC. This codes for CSAPDTDLYGYTF.

This clonotype has just a few counts. This sequence joins TRBV20-1 and TRBJ2-1, with 10 bases fitting TRBD1. Germline assignment: CDR1 DFQATT and CDR2 SNEGSKA (reference sequence). This CDR3 spans 15 amino acids. Losses at the gene ends were 7 bases for V and 10 bases for J; bases not matched to a gene: 16. The CDR3 reads CSVSGKSGTGVEQFF. DNA for the CDR3: TGCAGTGTTTCGGGGAAGTCGGGGACAGGGGTCGAGCAGTTCTTC.

This clonotype occurred many times. The chain links TRBV7-2 to TRBJ2-5; D unclear. Trimming cost V 5 bases and J 9 bases, with 13 bases left between them. CDR1 and CDR2 (germline): SGHTA, FQGNSA. The CDR3 sequence is 12 residues long. CDR3 sequence: CASSRAPGPQYF. The CDR3 bases are TGTGCCAGCAGCCGAGCACCCGGGCCCCAGTACTTC.

The rearrangement uses TRBV5-1 and TRBJ2-3, with TRBD2 as a possible D gene (5 bases). V was cut by 8 bases and J by 1 base, with 20 bases left in between. The CDR3 length is 16 residues. The germline V gene has CDR1 SGHRS and CDR2 YFSETQ. The DNA of the CDR3 is TGCGCCAGTAGCCACTACGGGGATGGTGGCACAGATACGCAGTATTTT. Residues: CASSHYGDGGTDTQYF.

The gene calls are TRBV18 and TRBJ1-1; D remains unclear. This CDR3 has 15 amino acids. From germline, CDR1 is KGHSH and CDR2 LQKENI. Deletions cut 0 bases from V and 1 base from J, with 9 bases between. The CDR3 reads CASSPPSTQNTEAFF. For the CDR3, the DNA is TGTGCCAGCTCACCACCGTCCACTCAGAACACTGAAGCTTTCTTT. Using reference TRBV18 and TRBJ1-1 for the parts outside the CDR3, the full variable domain is NAGVMQNPRHLVRRRGQEARLRCSPMKGHSHVYWYRQLPEEGLKFMVYLQKENIIDESGMPKERFSAEFPKEGPSILRIQQVVRGDSAAYFCASSPPSTQNTEAFFGQGTRLTVV.

Only a few counts were recorded for this clonotype. A read error is possible here, since a much larger clone lies one base away. The chain uses TRBV20-1 and TRBJ1-6; D may be TRBD1 (5 bases). The germline V gene has CDR1 DFQATT and CDR2 SNEGSKA (reference sequence). This CDR3 contains 15 residues. Between the trimmed V and J ends, which lost 3 bases and 10 bases, there was a span of 19 bases. CDR3: CSASTGGSPRSPLHF. The CDR3, as DNA: TGCAGTGCTAGTACGGGGGGGTCCCCCCGGTCACCCCTCCACTTT.

Concerning this clonotype: A much larger clone sits a single nucleotide away, making a read error possible. CDR3 in amino acids: CASSARFDRMNTGAFF. The CDR3 DNA is TGCGCCAGCAGCGCCCGGTTTGACAGGATGAACACTGGAGCTTTCTTT. The chain carries TRBV5-1 and TRBJ1-1; tentatively, D is TRBD1 (6 bases). The CDR3 is 16 residues long. Germline assignment: CDR1 SGHRS and CDR2 YFSETQ.